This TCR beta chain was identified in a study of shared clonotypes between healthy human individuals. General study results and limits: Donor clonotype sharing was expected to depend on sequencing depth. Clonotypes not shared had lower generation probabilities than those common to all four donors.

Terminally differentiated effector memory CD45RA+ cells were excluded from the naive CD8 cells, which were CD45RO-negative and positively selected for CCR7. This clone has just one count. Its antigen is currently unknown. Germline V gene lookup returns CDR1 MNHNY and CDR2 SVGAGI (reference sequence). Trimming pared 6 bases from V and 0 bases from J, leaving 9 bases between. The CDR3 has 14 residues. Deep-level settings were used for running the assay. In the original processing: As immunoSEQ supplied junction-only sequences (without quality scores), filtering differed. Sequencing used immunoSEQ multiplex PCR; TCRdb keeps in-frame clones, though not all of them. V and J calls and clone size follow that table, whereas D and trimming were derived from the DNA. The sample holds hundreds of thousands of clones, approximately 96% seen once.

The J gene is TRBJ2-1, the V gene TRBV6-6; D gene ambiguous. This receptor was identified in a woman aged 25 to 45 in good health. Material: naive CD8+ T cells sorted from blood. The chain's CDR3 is CASSQSSSYNEQFF. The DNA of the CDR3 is TGTGCCAGCAGCCAGAGCAGCTCCTACAATGAGCAGTTCTTC.